These 16 T cell receptor beta chains were all obtained from the same sample, sequenced in a study of blood T cells in healthy people across ages. Using a J-beta primer mix together with a sample-barcoded 5' primer, a second PCR was run for about 6 to 12 cycles. From the 5' RACE reads, TCRdb called clonotypes with MiXCR, one entry per CDR3 protein. The data hold fewer than 2 million distinct CDR3 sequences, with roughly two fifths observed a single time. The sample consisted of blood. Source of these receptors: a human donor in good health.

The chain carries TRBV7-9 and TRBJ2-7; the D is unclear. This CDR3 contains 14 residues. V was cut by 4 bases and J by 3 bases, with 13 bases left in between. Germline values: CDR1 SEHNR, CDR2 FQNEAQ (reference sequence). The CDR3 DNA sequence: TGTGCCAGCAGCTGGTTTTCAGGAAACTACGAGCAGTACTTC. This gives the protein CASSWFSGNYEQYF.

About this clonotype itself: The junction shows a germline mismatch at one end, possibly a read error. This chain links TRBV7-9 with TRBJ2-3, with D perhaps matching TRBD1 (6 bases). Looked up from germline, CDR1 is SEHNR and CDR2 is FQNEAQ (reference sequence). The CDR3 length is 16 residues. The CDR3 is CAGSLSRTEATDTQYF. The CDR3 region has the DNA TGTGCCGGCAGCTTAAGTAGGACAGAGGCCACAGATACGCAGTATTTT.

This chain joins TRBV11-2 and TRBJ2-3; D possibly corresponds to TRBD2 (6 bases). V lost 2 bases to trimming and J lost 7 bases, with 19 bases between them. This CDR3 has 16 residues. Germline loops: CDR1 SGHAT, CDR2 FQNNGV. The CDR3 sequence: CASSLLGGPEPHTQYF. CDR3 in DNA: TGTGCCAGCAGCTTACTGGGAGGACCTGAACCTCATACGCAGTATTTT. The full variable domain, rest sourced from reference TRBV11-2 and TRBJ2-3, is EAGVAQSPRYKIIEKRQSVAFWCNPISGHATLYWYQQILGQGPKLLIQFQNNGVVDDSQLPKDRFSAERLKGVDSTLKIQPAKLEDSAVYLCASSLLGGPEPHTQYFGPGTRLTVL.

V gene TRBV7-2 combines with J gene TRBJ2-7; 8 nucleotides line up with TRBD2. CDR1 is SGHTA and CDR2 is FQGNSA in the germline V gene. This CDR3 region has 15 residues. With 1 base clipped from V and 7 bases from J, the junction kept 9 bases outside the gene matches. CDR3 in DNA: TGTGCCAGCAGCTTAGAAACGGGGGGGCCGGAAGAGCAGTACTTC. Residues: CASSLETGGPEEQYF.

This clonotype was counted once. The chain links TRBV9 to TRBJ1-1; D not resolved. V lost 3 bases and J 2 bases, leaving 5 bases between the germline ends. The CDR3 is 12 amino acids. Germline V gene lookup returns CDR1 SGDLS and CDR2 YYNGEE. As DNA, the CDR3 is TGTGCCAGCAGCGCAGTAAACACTGAAGCTTTCTTT. Amino acids: CASSAVNTEAFF.

This clonotype was seen more than once but under ten times. The chain recombines TRBV29-1 with TRBJ2-1, with D uncertain. Deletions cut 7 bases from V and 4 bases from J, with 11 bases between. This CDR3 has 12 amino acids. Germline V gene lookup returns CDR1 SQVTM and CDR2 ANQGSEA. DNA of the CDR3: TGCAGCGCCAGGAGCGCGTACAATGAGCAGTTCTTC. This sequence encodes CSARSAYNEQFF.

The CDR3 coding sequence is TGTGCCAGCAGCTTTGCCCCAGTTGGGCGTGATCAGCCCCAGCATTTT. This gives the protein CASSFAPVGRDQPQHF. The V call is TRBV5-5, the J call TRBJ1-5; the D is unclear. Germline V lookup: CDR1 SGHKS, CDR2 YYEKEE (reference sequence). CDR3 length: 16 residues. Trimming shortened V by 2 bases and J by 5 bases, and 17 bases separated the two germline ends.

With regard to this clonotype: One junction end does not reproduce the germline sequence, and a read error may be involved. The chain carries TRBV7-2 and TRBJ2-7, with 7 bases lining up with TRBD1. The germline CDR1 and CDR2 sequences are SGHTA and FQGNSA. The CDR3 is 13 residues long. CDR3 region: CANSFRQGHEQYF. In nucleotides, the CDR3 is TGTGCCAACAGCTTCAGACAGGGCCACGAGCAGTACTTC.

This clonotype was seen more than once but under ten times. V usage is TRBV14 and J usage is TRBJ2-4, with TRBD2 identical over 11 bases. CDR3 length: 18 residues. CDR1 SGHDN and CDR2 FVKESK come from the germline V gene. The V and J ends lost 0 bases and 0 bases, in that order; junction bases with no gene match: 4. CDR3 in amino acids: CASSQDRLAGLAKNIQYF. The CDR3 DNA is TGTGCCAGCAGCCAAGATCGACTAGCGGGGCTAGCCAAAAACATTCAGTACTTC.

This clonotype was recorded a few times. The chain couples TRBV4-3 to TRBJ2-3; D unresolved. The CDR3 has 17 amino acids. V lost 1 base to trimming and J lost 0 bases, with 14 bases between them. The germline CDR1 and CDR2 sequences are LGHNA and YSLEER. The CDR3, as DNA: TGCGCCAGCAGCCAAGGTGTATACAGAACTAGCACAGATACGCAGTATTTT. As protein: CASSQGVYRTSTDTQYF.

This clonotype was observed at least ten times. The chain couples TRBV7-9 to TRBJ2-6; D is possibly TRBD2 (5 bases). Deletions cut 1 base from V and 4 bases from J, with 14 bases between. The length of the CDR3 is 17 residues. From germline, CDR1 is SEHNR and CDR2 FQNEAQ (reference sequence). CDR3 protein: CASSLGARARGANVLTF. CDR3 nucleotides: TGTGCCAGCAGCTTAGGGGCGAGGGCGCGAGGGGCCAACGTCCTGACTTTC.

On this clonotype: Relative to the germline gene, one junction end is altered; a read error may explain this. This chain links TRBV11-2 with TRBJ2-5; D gene unclear. The CDR3 loop spans 13 amino acids. Germline V gives CDR1 SGHAT, CDR2 FQNNGV. In DNA form, the CDR3 reads TGTGCCAACAGCCCCGACTGGGAAGAGACCCAGTACTTC. It is translated as CANSPDWEETQYF.

This clonotype appeared once. The V call is TRBV5-5, the J call TRBJ2-1, with D perhaps TRBD2 (6 bases). The CDR3 runs 16 residues. Germline assignment: CDR1 SGHKS and CDR2 YYEKEE (reference sequence). Here the CDR3 DNA reads TGTACTAGCCACCATACGGGAGAGGGTAAGGACAATGAGCAGTTCTTC. Translating it yields CTSHHTGEGKDNEQFF.

This clonotype was detected many times. The chain combines TRBV28 with TRBJ1-2, with D possibly matching TRBD1 (5 bases). The V end was cut by 7 bases, the J end by 1 base, with 10 bases between. The germline V gene encodes CDR1 MDHEN and CDR2 SYDVKM. The CDR3 loop spans 13 amino acids. The CDR3 protein is CASTEQGNYGYTF. In nucleotides, the CDR3 is TGTGCCAGCACCGAGCAGGGTAACTATGGCTACACCTTC.

The chain employs TRBV4-3 and TRBJ2-3; TRBD1 matches at 9 bases. V shed 1 base and J 4 bases; nucleotides not matched to a gene: 6. The CDR3 has 16 amino acids. Germline V gene sequence: CDR1 LGHNA, CDR2 YSLEER. CDR3 region: CASSQGTGGYADTQYF. CDR3 nucleotide sequence: TGCGCCAGCAGCCAAGGCACAGGGGGCTACGCAGATACGCAGTATTTT.

V is TRBV12-3 or TRBV12-4 and J is TRBJ2-1; 10 nucleotides agree with TRBD2. J lost 4 bases, V lost 8 bases, and 2 bases had no gene match. This CDR3 region has 13 residues. The CDR3 spells CASGLAEYNEQFF. As DNA, the CDR3 is TGTGCCAGCGGACTAGCGGAGTACAATGAGCAGTTCTTC.